Below are 21 T cell receptor beta chains sequenced from a single sample in a study of T cells in Graves' hyperthyroidism and ophthalmopathy. Amplification of TCR beta CDR3 regions was performed using RNA transcripts as template. HTBI primers were employed in a first-round RT-PCR of the TCR CDR3. TCRdb re-derived calls from the multiplex PCR reads in MiXCR, one entry per CDR3 protein. The sample lists about 640,000 distinct CDR3 sequences, about 14% occurring once. Sequenced sample: blood. These TCRs come from a woman aged 50 to 65 with Graves' ophthalmopathy.

Notes on this clonotype: This may come from a read error, since a much larger clone is one base off. The CDR3 bases are TGTGCCAGCAGCTTACACAGGGCCCATGAGCAGTTCTTC. It yields the protein CASSLHRAHEQFF. J is TRBJ2-1 and V is TRBV7-2; TRBD1 might be the D (6 bases). Deletions cut 2 bases from V and 8 bases from J, with 10 bases between. Germline V gene sequence: CDR1 SGHTA, CDR2 FQGNSA. The CDR3 spans 13 residues.

Only a few counts were recorded for this clonotype. This chain uses TRBV20-1 with TRBJ2-1; 7 nucleotides line up with TRBD1. V lost 4 bases and J lost 4; bases outside the gene matches: 10. Germline V gene sequence: CDR1 DFQATT, CDR2 SNEGSKA (reference sequence). The CDR3 has 15 residues. CDR3 in amino acids: CSAKDGRGSYNEQFF. The CDR3 DNA reads TGCAGTGCTAAAGACGGCAGGGGGTCGTACAATGAGCAGTTCTTC.

The chain carries TRBV11-3 and TRBJ2-1; D is possibly TRBD2 (6 bases). V lost 4 bases to trimming and J lost 2 bases, with 12 bases between them. Germline values: CDR1 SGHNT, CDR2 YENEEA. This CDR3 contains 15 residues. The CDR3 region has the DNA TGTGCCAGCAGCTCAAGACTAGGAGCCTACAATGAGCAGTTCTTC. Translating it yields CASSSRLGAYNEQFF. The full variable domain, completed using reference TRBV11-3 and TRBJ2-1, is EAGVVQSPRYKIIEKKQPVAFWCNPISGHNTLYWYLQNLGQGPELLIRYENEEAVDDSQLPKDRFSAERLKGVDSTLKIQPAELGDSAVYLCASSSRLGAYNEQFFGPGTRLTVL.

This clonotype was recorded a few times. The chain has TRBV28 and TRBJ1-2; D perhaps matches TRBD1 (6 bases). Trimming removed 11 bases at V and 3 bases at J, with 16 bases between. CDR3 size: 13 residues. Germline CDR1 reads MDHEN; CDR2 reads SYDVKM. This CDR3 reads CAAFRTDYYGYTF. The CDR3 DNA follows: TGTGCCGCCTTCAGGACAGACTACTATGGCTACACCTTC.

This clonotype appeared many times. This chain joins TRBV2 and TRBJ2-7; 12 bases align to TRBD2. V was clipped by 3 bases and J by 6 bases; unmatched bases: 15. From germline, CDR1 is SNHLY and CDR2 FYNNEI. The CDR3 sequence is 18 residues long. This chain's CDR3 is CASSDVSSGRADLGEQYF. Written as DNA, the CDR3 is TGTGCCAGCAGTGACGTCTCTAGCGGGAGGGCTGATCTAGGCGAGCAGTACTTC.

This CDR3 is CASRQVYGYTF. DNA of the CDR3: TGTGCCAGCAGACAAGTCTATGGCTACACCTTC. The chain carries TRBV6-2 or TRBV6-3 and TRBJ1-2; D uncertain. Trimming shortened V by 6 bases and J by 4 bases, and 6 bases separated the two germline ends. The CDR3 covers 11 residues. Looked up from germline, CDR1 is MNHEY and CDR2 is SVGEGT.

In this sample, this clonotype turned up many times. The chain carries TRBV12-3 or TRBV12-4 and TRBJ2-7, with a weak D call TRBD2 (5 bases). With 5 bases removed from V and 3 bases from J, the gap between germline ends came to 11 bases. The CDR3 has 13 amino acids. CDR3 protein: CASSGAESYEQYF. The DNA for the CDR3 is TGTGCCAGCAGTGGAGCGGAGAGCTACGAGCAGTACTTC.

This chain uses TRBV7-8 with TRBJ2-1; weak D call: TRBD2 (6 bases). CDR3 length: 15 amino acids. From germline, CDR1 is SGHVS and CDR2 FQNEAQ. V shed 2 bases and J shed 5 bases, with 13 bases lying between them. CDR3: CASSLTSFGHNEQFF. The DNA of the CDR3 is TGTGCCAGCAGCTTAACTAGCTTCGGCCACAATGAGCAGTTCTTC.

This chain connects TRBV6-2 or TRBV6-3 to TRBJ2-3, with no clear D. The germline gives CDR1 MNHEY, CDR2 SVGEGT. Trimming stripped 2 bases from V and 4 bases from J, with 4 bases between. The CDR3 has 12 residues. The CDR3 here is CASSYGSDTQYF. DNA of the CDR3: TGTGCCAGCAGTTACGGCTCAGATACGCAGTATTTT.

The rearrangement uses TRBV20-1 and TRBJ2-7; TRBD2 matches 10 bases. J gave up 6 bases and V 0 bases, and 17 bases lay outside the gene matches. Looked up from germline, CDR1 is DFQATT and CDR2 is SNEGSKA (reference sequence). This CDR3 has 18 residues. The CDR3 sequence is CSARDLTGKGLASIEQYF. The CDR3 DNA is TGCAGTGCTAGAGATCTTACGGGGAAGGGACTAGCGTCTATCGAGCAGTACTTC.

This clonotype was counted many times. The chain links TRBV7-2 to TRBJ2-7; D may be TRBD2 (6 bases). Trimming pared 2 bases from V and 6 bases from J, leaving 23 bases between. Germline V gene data show CDR1 as SGHTA and CDR2 as FQGNSA. The CDR3 has 17 amino acids. The CDR3 here is CASSLKNSGGPGGEQYF. Written as DNA, the CDR3 is TGTGCCAGCAGCTTAAAAAATAGCGGAGGCCCTGGCGGCGAGCAGTACTTC.

This chain links TRBV28 with TRBJ2-2, with D possibly being TRBD1 or TRBD2 (6 bases each). Trimming took off 6 bases at V and 7 bases at J, with 21 bases between the two ends. Per germline, CDR1 MDHEN and CDR2 SYDVKM. This CDR3 is built from 16 residues. CDR3 sequence reads: CASRTLGGGHIGELFF. As DNA, the CDR3 is TGTGCCAGCAGAACTTTGGGTGGGGGGCATATCGGGGAGCTGTTTTTT.

The chain has TRBV20-1 and TRBJ1-5; D is ambiguous. Per germline, CDR1 DFQATT and CDR2 SNEGSKA (reference sequence). The CDR3 is 14 amino acids. V was cut by 0 bases and J by 3 bases, with 9 bases left in between. The chain's CDR3 is CSAREWGYNQPQHF. The DNA of the CDR3 is TGCAGTGCTAGAGAGTGGGGATACAATCAGCCCCAGCATTTT.

The chain carries TRBV6-6 and TRBJ2-7; either TRBD1 or TRBD2 may fit D (6 bases each). Trimming left V 0 bases short and J 1 base short, with 10 bases between. The CDR3 has 15 amino acids. Germline-derived CDR1 and CDR2 are MNHNY and SVGAGI (reference sequence). CDR3 nucleotides: TGTGCCAGCAGTTACTCGGGGGGCCTTTCCTACGAGCAGTACTTC. Protein: CASSYSGGLSYEQYF.

The CDR3: CASSLQDRGSFSGANVLTF. In DNA, the CDR3 is TGTGCCAGCAGTTTGCAGGACAGAGGATCCTTCTCTGGGGCCAACGTCCTGACTTTC. The chain employs TRBV27 and TRBJ2-6, with a weak D call TRBD1 (6 bases). This CDR3 region has 19 residues. Per the germline V gene, CDR1 is MNHEY and CDR2 is SMNVEV (reference sequence). V lost 3 bases to trimming and J lost 0 bases, with 18 bases between them. The entire variable domain, with the rest obtained from reference TRBV27 and TRBJ2-6, is as follows: EAQVTQNPRYLITVTGKKLTVTCSQNMNHEYMSWYRQDPGLGLRQIYYSMNVEVTDKGDVPEGYKVSRKEKRNFPLILESPSPNQTSLYFCASSLQDRGSFSGANVLTFGAGSRLTVL.

The V call is TRBV19, the J call TRBJ2-7, with 7 nucleotides matching TRBD2. V was clipped by 7 bases and J by 4 bases; unmatched bases: 7. The CDR3 length is 13 residues. The V gene's germline CDR1 is LNHDA and CDR2 SQIVND (reference sequence). CDR3 nucleotides: TGTGCCAGTAATACGGGAGGAGAGTACGAGCAGTACTTC. It specifies CASNTGGEYEQYF.

This clonotype was seen repeatedly, ten times or more. The chain links TRBV7-3 to TRBJ2-3, with 7 bases aligning to TRBD2. The ends lost 2 bases at V and 2 bases at J; junction bases unmatched: 10. The CDR3 consists of 17 residues. Per germline, CDR1 SGHTA and CDR2 FQGTGA. The CDR3 coding sequence is TGTGCCAGCAGCTTACGGGGTCTAGCGGAAATCACAGATACGCAGTATTTT. It yields the protein CASSLRGLAEITDTQYF.

This clonotype has a count of ten or more. The J gene is TRBJ1-2, the V gene TRBV5-8, with a possible D match to TRBD1 (5 bases). Germline lookup yields CDR1 SGHTS and CDR2 YDEGEE. The CDR3 extends over 12 amino acids. V shed 2 bases and J shed 9 bases, with 11 bases lying between them. CDR3 nucleotide sequence: TGTGCCAGCAGCTTTGGGGCAGTTCGCTACACCTTC. It encodes CASSFGAVRYTF.

The chain is built from TRBV12-5 and TRBJ2-3; TRBD2 agrees at 10 bases. The CDR3 is 15 residues long. J gave up 5 bases and V 5 bases, and 7 bases lay outside the gene matches. Germline V gene data show CDR1 as LGHNT and CDR2 as FRNRAP. This CDR3 reads CASGPLAGVGDTQYF. The CDR3 coding sequence is TGTGCTAGTGGTCCCCTAGCGGGAGTAGGAGATACGCAGTATTTT.

V gene TRBV4-1 combines with J gene TRBJ1-6, with D possibly being TRBD1 (6 bases). V lost 5 bases, J lost 7 bases, and 9 bases lay in between. CDR3 size: 13 residues. Germline assignment: CDR1 MGHRA and CDR2 YSYEKL. CDR3 coding DNA: TGCGCCAGCAGCTATCAGGGGAATTCACCCCTCCACTTT. It encodes CASSYQGNSPLHF.

With respect to this clonotype: A read error may account for a junction end that differs from germline. The chain uses TRBV28 and TRBJ1-2; maybe TRBD1 (6 bases). The CDR3 consists of 13 residues. Germline V gene sequence: CDR1 MDHEN, CDR2 SYDVKM. The CDR3 coding sequence is TGTGCCAGCAGTTTAAGGGGGAACTATGGCTACGCCTTC. Encoded protein: CASSLRGNYGYAF.